This T cell receptor beta chain was recorded in a study of PD-L1 blockade in urothelial cancer (dated by TCRdb to 2015 to 2018). Concerning the study at large: All patients started therapy around 2014 and received atezolizumab 1,200 mg intravenously every 3 weeks. Durable clinical benefit was achieved by nine patients but not by the remaining 20. An ECOG performance status of 0 or 1 was recorded for the patients, and 0 to 3 prior chemotherapy regimens had been received by the patients. Blood samples yielded a median of 141,255 T cells and tens of thousands of unique TCRs, with median clonality 0.080. Pretreatment blood TCR-seq was available for nearly 30 patients, at least one posttreatment blood collection was obtained for about 25 patients, and tumor TCR-seq was available for about 25 patients. Pretreatment tumor samples and matched peripheral blood, collected serially before and after atezolizumab treatment, underwent TCR sequencing. Progression-free survival longer than 6 months counted as durable clinical benefit, and TCR features were additionally tested against both progression-free and overall survival. Blood samples were analyzed at two time points: 3 weeks after treatment start (second dose) and 6 weeks after treatment start. Whole exome sequencing and RNA sequencing of pretreatment tumors were performed alongside TCR sequencing in the same patients. About 90% of the 29 patients were males with bladder-origin urothelial cancer, and about 65% of the roughly 29 reported a prior smoking history. An exploratory multi-omic analysis was conducted of the somatic, immune and clinical correlates of response to PD-L1 blockade with atezolizumab in urothelial cancer.

The cohort comprised about 30 patients with locally advanced or metastatic urothelial carcinoma treated at Memorial Sloan Kettering on a trial protocol. Peripheral blood mononuclear cells were collected from each patient pretreatment and during treatment, giving between 1 and 8 total time points per patient. The Qiagen DNeasy Blood extraction kit was used to purify genomic DNA from total PBMCs and tumor samples. Collected pretreatment and during treatment, PBMCs were isolated and stored as previously described. Worth noting for this clone: Its antigen has not been determined. No clone much larger than this one lies a single base away; base qualities are absent.

What the work shows at the level of the full study, not this receptor alone: Small sample size (n ≈ 28) and many exploratory analyses mean the results are intended to be hypothesis-generating. Patients with durable benefit showed greater expansion of tumor-associated TCR clones in peripheral blood 3 weeks after starting treatment (n = 22, p = 0.022). Improved progression-free and overall survival was found to be associated with pretreatment peripheral blood TCR clonality below the median.

The germline V gene supplies CDR1 SGHRS and CDR2 YFSETQ. Counted from cysteine to phenylalanine, this CDR3 has 15 amino acids. Only the CDR3 part of the read is kept: 45 bases, read in frame from the first base. For this chain, trimming is 5 bases at the V end and 5 bases at the J end, and the number of junction bases without a gene match is 9. Synthetic TCR analog templates were spiked into each PCR to estimate absolute template abundance from read counts. Using the immunoSEQ assay, TCRbeta CDR3 regions were amplified from genomic DNA with bias-controlled V and J gene primers. Sequencing of rearranged TCRbeta segments was done at approximately 20X coverage. The study's processing was this. Sequencing errors were corrected by clustering and CDR3s were annotated against IMGT to assign V, D and J genes. Only productive TCRbeta rearrangements were used in downstream analyses, excluding out-of-frame or stop-codon sequences. Clonality was calculated as one minus the Shannon entropy normalized by the log of the number of unique productive sequences. Clones differing between time points or between blood and tumor were identified by Fisher's exact test with Benjamini-Hochberg correction at adjusted p below 0.01. TCRdb retrieved this table from immuneACCESS and kept in-frame rearrangements only. Not all clones are present; in checked studies, unresolved V genes account for under half, and no reason is known for the remainder. Clone size and V and J calls were adopted from that table, with D and trimming inferred from the DNA. Here the sample has about 90,000 clones; 90% to 95% occur a single time. The top ten hold 9.4% of the sample.

The clonotype originates from a man aged 55-75 years with urothelial cancer. The chain is encoded by TRBV5-1 joined to TRBJ2-2, with 7 middle bases fitting TRBD1. The source material was PBMCs, sampled around atezolizumab (anti-PD-L1) treatment. CDR3 protein: CASRAGTVRTGELFF. Read as DNA, the sequence is TGCGCCAGCAGAGCCGGGACAGTAAGAACCGGGGAGCTGTTTTTT. Reference TRBV5-1 and TRBJ2-2 genes cover what lies past the CDR3, so the full variable domain is KAGVTQTPRYLIKTRGQQVTLSCSPISGHRSVSWYQQTPGQGLQFLFEYFSETQRNKGNFPGRFSGRQFSNSRSEMNVSTLELGDSALYLCASRAGTVRTGELFFGEGSRLTVL.